This T cell receptor beta chain was retrieved from a study of cytomegalovirus exposure and HLA in healthy donors. Points from the study as a whole: Reported performance of the classifier showed diagnosis of cytomegalovirus status with high specificity and sensitivity.

V trimming: 4 bases; J trimming: 0 bases; junction bases outside the gene matches: 4. CDR3 size: 15 residues. From germline, CDR1 is SGHNT and CDR2 YYREEE (reference sequence). Details on this clone: No antigen is known for it.

TCRdb's table, derived via immunoSEQ multiplex PCR, lists solely in-frame clones and lacks some. The top ten clones hold around 1% of a sample with roughly 60,000 clones, around 96% of them seen once. The donors belonged to the approximately 120-subject validation cohort, separate from the approximately 700-subject first cohort. The source material was PBMCs. V and J are TRBV5-4 and TRBJ1-3, with TRBD1 identical over 7 bases. This receptor was obtained from a woman younger than 30 in good health and CMV-seronegative. For the CDR3, the DNA is TGTGCCAGCAGCATGGACAGGACCTCTGGAAACACCATATATTTT. As protein: CASSMDRTSGNTIYF.